In this sample, the clone carrying this T cell receptor (beta chain) turned up a few times. Its antigen is not identified. The patients had HPV-negative, locally advanced oral cavity squamous cell carcinoma. This sample was included in a study of neoadjuvant anti-PD-1 for oral cavity cancer. At the level of the study: Around day 43, patients without progression received a fourth nivolumab dose before surgery.

General study findings and limits: With a few patients per group, TCR findings need larger cohorts. After neoadjuvant nivolumab, PBMC T cell clonality was significantly higher in non-responders than responders.

The table came from immunoSEQ multiplex PCR; TCRdb's copy has only in-frame clones and leaves some out. The sample shows fewer than 8,500 clones, over 65% of them seen only once. V gave up 0 bases and J gave up 4 bases, with 10 bases separating them. CDR1 and CDR2 (germline): SGHRS, YFSETQ. CDR3 length equals 14 residues. The source material was PBMCs, sampled before nivolumab (anti-PD-1) treatment. V is TRBV5-1 and J is TRBJ1-2; no definite D call. The clonotype originates from a person between 40 and 85 years old with oral cavity squamous cell carcinoma. The CDR3 reads CASSLARVGYGYTF. The CDR3 DNA follows: TGCGCCAGCAGCTTGGCCCGGGTCGGCTATGGCTACACCTTC.